This T cell receptor (beta chain) was captured by sequencing in a study of blood T cell repertoires in COVID-19. Study overall: There were acute and convalescent COVID-19 samples, and they came from the United States, Italy and Spain. Sources were T cells, B-cell-depleted T cells, or PBMCs; the material itself was cDNA or gDNA.

J lost 7 bases, V lost 4 bases, and 4 bases had no gene match. CDR3 length: 13 amino acids. The germline CDR1 and CDR2 sequences are MNHNY and SVGAGI (reference sequence). In the original workflow: The assay estimated nucleated cells by amplifying reference gene primers. Here immunoSEQ multiplex PCR was the method, and the copy in TCRdb shows in-frame clones only, minus some. V and J calls and clone size are as listed in that table; D and trimming were resolved from the DNA. The sample consists of 200,000 to 250,000 clones, around 82% of them appearing once. Sequenced input: peripheral blood. The V call is TRBV6-6, the J call TRBJ1-2, with 9 nucleotides matching TRBD1. The TCR originated in a human donor in a cohort sampled during active COVID-19. The DNA of the CDR3 is TGTGCCAGCAGTTCGACAGGGGGTTCTGGCTACACCTTC. Its translation is CASSSTGGSGYTF.